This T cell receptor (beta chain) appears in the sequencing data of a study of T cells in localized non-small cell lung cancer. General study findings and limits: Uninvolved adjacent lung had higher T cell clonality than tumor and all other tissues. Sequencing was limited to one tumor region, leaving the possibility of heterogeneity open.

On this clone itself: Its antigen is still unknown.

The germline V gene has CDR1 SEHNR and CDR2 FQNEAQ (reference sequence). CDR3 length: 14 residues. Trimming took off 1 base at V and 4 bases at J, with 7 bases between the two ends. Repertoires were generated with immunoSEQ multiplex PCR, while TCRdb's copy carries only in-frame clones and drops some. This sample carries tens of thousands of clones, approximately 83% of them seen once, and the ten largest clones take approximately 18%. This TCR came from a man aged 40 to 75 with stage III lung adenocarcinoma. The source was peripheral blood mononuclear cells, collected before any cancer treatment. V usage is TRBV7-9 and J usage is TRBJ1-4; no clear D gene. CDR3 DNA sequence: TGTGCCAGCAGCTTAGGACATATTAATGAAAAACTGTTTTTT. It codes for CASSLGHINEKLFF.